Presented here are 29 T cell receptor beta chains from one specimen sequenced in a study of cytomegalovirus exposure and HLA in healthy donors. 13 Jbeta primers and 60 Vbeta primers were used for the PCR. Some clones are missing from TCRdb's copy, which holds only in-frame ones; the method was immunoSEQ multiplex PCR. This sample has around 78,000 clones; about 88% occur once, and the top ten carry 2.4%. The specimen sequenced was PBMCs. Every receptor here comes from a woman between 45 and 60 years old in good health and CMV-seronegative.

The J gene is TRBJ1-2, the V gene TRBV7-8; tentative D call: TRBD1 (5 bases). The CDR3 is 15 residues long. The V gene's germline CDR1 is SGHVS and CDR2 FQNEAQ. Trimming left V 5 bases short and J 0 bases short, with 13 bases between. The CDR3 loop reads CASSPGAVSNYGYTF. The DNA for the CDR3 is TGTGCCAGCAGCCCTGGGGCTGTTTCTAACTATGGCTACACCTTC.

The chain uses TRBV28 and TRBJ1-2, with TRBD1 matching over 9 bases. This CDR3 has 15 amino acids. Unmatched junction bases numbered 8, after V lost 5 bases and J lost 4 bases. Germline V gives CDR1 MDHEN, CDR2 SYDVKM. The CDR3 DNA follows: TGTGCCAGCAGTACGACCGGGACAGGGATCTATGGCTACACCTTC. It translates to CASSTTGTGIYGYTF.

The chain is built from TRBV6-6 and TRBJ1-1; D is undetermined. The CDR3 consists of 14 residues. In germline, CDR1 is MNHNY, CDR2 SVGAGI (reference sequence). Between the trimmed V and J ends, which lost 3 bases and 4 bases, there was a span of 12 bases. CDR3 nucleotides: TGTGCCAGCAGTTATTTGGCCTCGGGCACTGAAGCTTTCTTT. This encodes CASSYLASGTEAFF.

This clone was counted between two and nine times. The chain joins TRBV6-1 to TRBJ2-1, with D possibly being TRBD2 (5 bases). Germline V gene sequence: CDR1 MNHNS, CDR2 SASEGT. V lost 4 bases and J 0 bases, leaving 10 bases between the germline ends. The CDR3 runs to 15 residues. Here the CDR3 reads CASSGESGSYNEQFF. The CDR3, as DNA: TGTGCCAGCAGTGGGGAGAGCGGCTCCTACAATGAGCAGTTCTTC.

The chain uses TRBV9 and TRBJ2-3; possible D gene TRBD2, 7 bases. V was cut by 0 bases and J by 1 base, with 15 bases left in between. This CDR3 spans 17 amino acids. Germline CDR1 is SGDLS and CDR2 is YYNGEE. The CDR3 is CASSVVGEGEGTDTQYF. The CDR3 bases are TGTGCCAGCAGCGTAGTCGGGGAGGGGGAGGGCACAGATACGCAGTATTTT. Together with reference TRBV9 and TRBJ2-3, the CDR3 gives the full variable domain: DSGVTQTPKHLITATGQRVTLRCSPRSGDLSVYWYQQSLDQGLQFLIQYYNGEERAKGNILERFSAQQFPDLHSELNLSSLELGDSALYFCASSVVGEGEGTDTQYFGPGTRLTVL.

Turning to this clone: The junction differs from germline at one of its ends, possibly a read error. V and J are TRBV6-6 and TRBJ1-2; a weak D match, TRBD1 (6 bases). CDR1 and CDR2 (germline): MNHNY, SVGAGI (reference sequence). This CDR3 has 13 residues. The CDR3 loop reads CASSAQGNYGYAF. The CDR3 nucleotides read TGTGCCAGCAGTGCACAGGGTAACTATGGCTACGCCTTC.

This clone was counted a single time. The chain joins TRBV28 to TRBJ2-2; D not resolved. This CDR3 region has 12 residues. The germline V gene encodes CDR1 MDHEN and CDR2 SYDVKM. Between the trimmed V and J ends, which lost 3 bases and 8 bases, there was a span of 7 bases. The CDR3 here is CASSFQAGELFF. In nucleotides, the CDR3 is TGTGCCAGCAGTTTTCAGGCGGGGGAGCTGTTTTTT.

This chain links TRBV9 with TRBJ1-1; D perhaps matches TRBD1 (5 bases). V lost 0 bases and J lost 6, with 12 bases in between. CDR3 size: 14 residues. The germline V gene has CDR1 SGDLS and CDR2 YYNGEE. CDR3 bases: TGTGCCAGCAGCGTAGCTCAGGGTACGGCTGAAGCTTTCTTT. As protein: CASSVAQGTAEAFF.

The CDR3, as DNA: TGCGCCAGCAGCCAAGAGTCTAGCGGGGGGGCCTCCTACGAGCAGTACGTC. Translating gives CASSQESSGGASYEQYV. This chain connects TRBV4-1 to TRBJ2-7; 12 bases line up with TRBD2. CDR1 MGHRA and CDR2 YSYEKL come from the germline V gene. This CDR3 has 17 residues. V dropped 0 bases and J dropped 0; count of bases not matched to a gene: 3.

This clone was picked up a small number of times. Other DNA sequences from this sample encode an identical CDR3 as well. The J gene is TRBJ1-1, the V gene TRBV5-1, with TRBD1 identical over 11 bases. The CDR3 is made up of 14 amino acids. Germline V gene data show CDR1 as SGHRS and CDR2 as YFSETQ. J was trimmed by 4 bases and V by 4 bases; bases with no gene match: 3. CDR3 in amino acids: CASSPGTGGTEAFF. The CDR3 region has the DNA TGCGCCAGCAGCCCCGGGACAGGGGGCACTGAAGCTTTCTTT.

This sequence joins TRBV2 and TRBJ2-3, with D possibly being TRBD1 (6 bases). Trimming pared 5 bases from V and 6 bases from J, leaving 12 bases between. The CDR3 extends over 13 amino acids. Germline V gives CDR1 SNHLY, CDR2 FYNNEI. The DNA for the CDR3 is TGTGCCAGCAGTAGGACAGTCAGCGATACGCAGTATTTT. Translating it yields CASSRTVSDTQYF.

The V call is TRBV6-1, the J call TRBJ2-3; possible D gene TRBD1, 6 bases. V gave up 6 bases and J gave up 10 bases, with 17 bases separating them. From germline, CDR1 is MNHNS and CDR2 SASEGT. The CDR3 consists of 13 residues. The CDR3 loop reads CASRDSPFSPQYF. The CDR3 nucleotides read TGTGCCAGCAGGGACAGCCCCTTTTCTCCGCAGTATTTT.

V is TRBV15 and J is TRBJ2-5; 11 positions match TRBD2. Near its end, the DNA agrees better with TRBJ2-7, so the J call may be wrong. CDR1 is LNHNV and CDR2 is YYDKDF in the germline V gene (reference sequence). The CDR3 runs 17 residues. The CDR3 DNA sequence: TGTGCCACCAGCAGAGGAACTAGCGGGAGTACCACCTACGAGCAGTACTTC. Protein: CATSRGTSGSTTYEQYF.

The chain is built from TRBV9 and TRBJ2-5, with 11 bases aligning to TRBD2. This CDR3 contains 17 residues. Germline V lookup: CDR1 SGDLS, CDR2 YYNGEE. V shed 0 bases and J 4 bases; nucleotides not matched to a gene: 8. The CDR3 spells CASSVGSSGRATETQYF. The CDR3 coding sequence is TGTGCCAGCAGCGTAGGCAGTAGCGGGAGGGCTACAGAGACCCAGTACTTC.

A few counts support this clone. CDR3 coding DNA: TGTGCCAGCAGTCCCCTGTCAGAGCGCGAGCAGTACGTC. Protein sequence: CASSPLSEREQYV. This chain uses TRBV6-1 with TRBJ2-7; D not certain. Trimming left V 5 bases short and J 6 bases short, with 14 bases between. Germline V lookup: CDR1 MNHNS, CDR2 SASEGT. The CDR3 loop spans 13 amino acids.

V is TRBV29-1 and J is TRBJ1-2; the match to TRBD1 covers 8 bases. Losses at the gene ends were 1 base for V and 4 bases for J; bases not matched to a gene: 8. CDR3 length: 15 amino acids. Germline V gene sequence: CDR1 SQVTM, CDR2 ANQGSEA. CDR3 region: CSVEGWAGGGYGYTF. The CDR3 DNA reads TGCAGCGTTGAAGGTTGGGCAGGGGGCGGCTATGGCTACACCTTC.

The V call is TRBV27, the J call TRBJ2-1, with 10 bases identical to TRBD2. The CDR3 totals 17 residues. CDR1 and CDR2 from the germline V gene are MNHEY and SMNVEV (reference sequence). Trimming cost V 6 bases and J 8 bases; bases outside gene matches: 16. This chain's CDR3 is CASRISTRTSGEDEQFF. The CDR3 DNA reads as TGTGCCAGCAGAATCAGTACCCGGACTAGCGGAGAGGATGAGCAGTTCTTC.

This clone was observed a single time. The chain employs TRBV4-2 and TRBJ2-3; the match to TRBD2 covers 9 bases. CDR3 length: 16 residues. The germline V gene encodes CDR1 LGHNA and CDR2 YNFKEQ. J gave up 1 base and V 8 bases, and 10 bases lay outside the gene matches. The CDR3 here is CASGRGQRGGTDTQYF. CDR3 sequence (DNA): TGTGCCAGCGGAAGAGGGCAGCGGGGGGGCACAGATACGCAGTATTTT.

This rearrangement joins TRBV5-1 to TRBJ2-7, with TRBD1 identical over 9 bases. J lost 5 bases, V lost 4 bases, and 7 bases had no gene match. Germline loops: CDR1 SGHRS, CDR2 YFSETQ. The CDR3 extends over 14 amino acids. CDR3 nucleotides: TGCGCCAGCAGCGTAGGACAGGGGACCCACGAGCAGTACTTC. Residues: CASSVGQGTHEQYF.

This sequence joins TRBV6-1 and TRBJ1-4; no firm D call. From germline, CDR1 is MNHNS and CDR2 SASEGT. V was trimmed by 2 bases and J by 5 bases, leaving 15 bases between them. The CDR3 has 16 residues. For the CDR3, the DNA is TGTGCCAGCAGTGAAATGGGGAGGGAGTTAAATGAAAAACTGTTTTTT. Translating gives CASSEMGRELNEKLFF.

This clone was observed a few times. J is TRBJ1-2 and V is TRBV2; 10 nucleotides agree with TRBD1. The CDR3 contains 16 residues. With 2 bases clipped from V and 4 bases from J, the junction kept 7 bases outside the gene matches. Germline values: CDR1 SNHLY, CDR2 FYNNEI. DNA of the CDR3: TGTGCCAGCAGTGAAAGGCGACAGGGGGCTGGCTATGGCTACACCTTC. It is translated as CASSERRQGAGYGYTF.

This clone was observed a handful of times. V is TRBV5-4 and J is TRBJ1-5; the D is unclear. Trimming removed 0 bases from V and 5 bases from J, with 6 bases in between. Germline-derived CDR1 and CDR2 are SGHNT and YYREEE (reference sequence). The CDR3 has 13 amino acids. CDR3: CASSLDTDQPQHF. CDR3 nucleotides: TGTGCCAGCAGCTTGGACACCGATCAGCCCCAGCATTTT. Complete variable domain (other parts from reference TRBV5-4 and TRBJ1-5): ETGVTQSPTHLIKTRGQQVTLRCSSQSGHNTVSWYQQALGQGPQFIFQYYREEENGRGNFPPRFSGLQFPNYSSELNVNALELDDSALYLCASSLDTDQPQHFGDGTRLSIL.

The chain combines TRBV29-1 with TRBJ2-1; 10 nucleotides line up with TRBD1. V dropped 3 bases and J dropped 8; count of bases not matched to a gene: 10. The CDR3 is 15 residues long. The germline gives CDR1 SQVTM, CDR2 ANQGSEA. The CDR3 region has the DNA TGCAGCGTTGAGATCGCAGAGACAGGGGGCGATGAGCAGTTCTTC. Amino acids: CSVEIAETGGDEQFF.

This sequence joins TRBV2 and TRBJ1-1, with 11 bases lining up with TRBD1. The ends lost 9 bases at V and 3 bases at J; junction bases unmatched: 12. Germline assignment: CDR1 SNHLY and CDR2 FYNNEI. This CDR3 has 16 amino acids. CDR3 residues: CASLPGQGVGDTEAFF. CDR3 DNA sequence: TGTGCCAGTTTGCCGGGACAGGGGGTGGGGGACACTGAAGCTTTCTTT.

The chain is built from TRBV10-1 and TRBJ1-5, with D possibly matching TRBD1 (5 bases). The V and J ends lost 1 base and 4 bases respectively, with 11 bases between them. The germline V gene has CDR1 WNHNN and CDR2 SYGVQD (reference sequence). This CDR3 contains 15 residues. CDR3 amino acids: CASSEFRAGNQPQHF. For the CDR3, the DNA is TGCGCCAGCAGTGAGTTCAGGGCTGGGAATCAGCCCCAGCATTTT.

The chain has TRBV6-4 and TRBJ1-1; unclear D gene. The V gene lost 6 bases and the J gene lost 0 bases, with 20 bases spanning the gap. CDR1 MRHNA and CDR2 SNTAGT come from the germline V gene. The CDR3 length is 17 residues. CDR3 sequence: CASSPNPQVTMNTEAFF. Here the CDR3 DNA reads TGTGCCAGCAGCCCTAACCCCCAAGTCACGATGAACACTGAAGCTTTCTTT.

The CDR3 loop reads CASSPPNSGSYNEQFF. CDR3 nucleotides: TGTGCCAGCAGCCCCCCGAATAGCGGATCCTACAATGAGCAGTTCTTC. V is TRBV7-9 and J is TRBJ2-1; D may be TRBD2 (6 bases). This CDR3 spans 16 amino acids. The V end lost 5 bases, the J end lost 1 base, and 15 bases lay between the germline ends. CDR1 and CDR2 from the germline V gene are SEHNR and FQNEAQ (reference sequence).

The CDR3 DNA sequence: TGTGCCAGCAGTTGGAATAGGCAGGGAAGCTCTGGAAACACCATATATTTT. It yields the protein CASSWNRQGSSGNTIYF. The chain is built from TRBV25-1 and TRBJ1-3; D might be TRBD1 (5 bases). Trimming removed 5 bases at V and 0 bases at J, with 17 bases between. CDR1 MGHDK and CDR2 SYGVNS come from the germline V gene. This CDR3 region has 17 residues.

V is TRBV6-5 and J is TRBJ2-1; 9 nucleotides agree with TRBD1. Germline V gives CDR1 MNHEY, CDR2 SVGAGI. V shed 7 bases, J shed 5 bases, and the junction held 3 bases outside the gene matches. The CDR3 extends over 13 amino acids. This CDR3 is CASKGTGNNEQFF. The DNA of the CDR3 is TGTGCCAGCAAAGGGACAGGGAACAATGAGCAGTTCTTC.